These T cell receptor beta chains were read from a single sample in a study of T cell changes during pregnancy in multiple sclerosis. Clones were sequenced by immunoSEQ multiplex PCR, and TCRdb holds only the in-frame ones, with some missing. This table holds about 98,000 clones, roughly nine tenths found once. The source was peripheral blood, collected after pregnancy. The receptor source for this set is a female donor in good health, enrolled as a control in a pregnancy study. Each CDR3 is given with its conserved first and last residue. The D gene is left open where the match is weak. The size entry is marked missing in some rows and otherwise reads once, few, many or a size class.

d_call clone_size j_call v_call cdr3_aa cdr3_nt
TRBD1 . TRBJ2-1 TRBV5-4 CASSATGQGNLREFF TGTGCCAGCAGCGCTACGGGACAGGGGAACCTGAGGGAGTTCTTC
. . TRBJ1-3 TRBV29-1 CSVEETGNTIYF TGCAGCGTTGAAGAGACGGGGAACACCATATATTTT
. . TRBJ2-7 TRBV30 CAWSGSYEQYF TGTGCCTGGAGTGGCAGCTACGAGCAGTACTTC
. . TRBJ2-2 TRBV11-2 CASSRRGNTGELFF TGTGCCAGCAGCCGGAGGGGTAACACCGGGGAGCTGTTTTTT
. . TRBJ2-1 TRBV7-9 CASTLNAWASNNEQFF TGTGCCAGCACCCTCAACGCCTGGGCTTCTAACAATGAGCAGTTCTTC
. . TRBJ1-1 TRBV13 CASSPASGFNTEAFF TGTGCCAGCAGCCCCGCCTCAGGGTTCAACACTGAAGCTTTCTTT
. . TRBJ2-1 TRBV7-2 CASSFRDTGSSYNEQFF TGTGCCAGCAGCTTCCGGGACACTGGGAGCTCCTACAATGAGCAGTTCTTC
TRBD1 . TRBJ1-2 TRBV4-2 CASSQDLSTGELIYGYTF TGTGCCAGCAGCCAAGATCTTTCGACAGGGGAACTAATCTATGGCTACACCTTC
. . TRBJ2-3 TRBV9 CASSVDGRRTDTQYF TGTGCCAGCAGCGTAGATGGGAGGCGCACAGATACGCAGTATTTT
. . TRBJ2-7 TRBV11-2 CASSPSPYEQYF TGTGCCAGCAGCCCCTCTCCCTACGAGCAGTACTTC
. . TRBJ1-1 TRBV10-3 CAIGAGTEAFF TGTGCCATCGGGGCAGGCACTGAAGCTTTCTTT
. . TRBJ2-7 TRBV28 CASSLGGYEQYF TGTGCCAGCAGTTTAGGGGGGTACGAGCAGTACTTC
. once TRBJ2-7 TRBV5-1 CASSLESGHIYEQYF TGCGCCAGCAGCTTGGAGTCGGGACACATCTACGAGCAGTACTTC
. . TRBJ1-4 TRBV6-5 CASSTTLATNEKLFF TGTGCCAGCAGTACTACCCTTGCAACTAATGAAAAACTGTTTTTT
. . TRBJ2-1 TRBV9 CASSVGLRISYNEQFF TGTGCCAGCAGCGTTGGGCTCAGAATCAGTTACAATGAGCAGTTCTTC
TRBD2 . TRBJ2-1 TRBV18 CASSPGLAGVAEQFF TGTGCCAGCTCACCCGGACTAGCGGGAGTTGCTGAGCAGTTCTTC
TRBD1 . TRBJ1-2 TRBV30 CAWSDREYYGYTF TGTGCCTGGAGCGACAGGGAATACTATGGCTACACCTTC
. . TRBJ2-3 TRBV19 CASKTGRTDTQYF TGTGCCAGTAAGACAGGGAGGACAGATACGCAGTATTTT
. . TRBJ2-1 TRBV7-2 CASMEDEVYNEQFF TGTGCCAGCATGGAGGACGAGGTTTACAATGAGCAGTTCTTC
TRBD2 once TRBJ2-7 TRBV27 CASRAPPSGGAYEQYF TGTGCCAGCCGCGCCCCCCCTAGCGGGGGGGCCTACGAGCAGTACTTC
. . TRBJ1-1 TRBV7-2 CASSRAGRPEAFF TGTGCCAGCAGCCGGGCCGGGAGGCCTGAAGCTTTCTTT
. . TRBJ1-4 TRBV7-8 CASSPSGGDEKLFF TGTGCCAGCAGCCCAAGTGGAGGGGATGAAAAACTGTTTTTT
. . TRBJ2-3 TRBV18 CASSLAATTDTQYF TGTGCCAGCTCACTAGCCGCCACCACAGATACGCAGTATTTT
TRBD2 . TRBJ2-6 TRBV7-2 CASSLGLQNSGANVLTF TGTGCCAGCAGCTTGGGACTACAGAACTCTGGGGCCAACGTCCTGACTTTC
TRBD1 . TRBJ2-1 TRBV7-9 CASSARDRGIEQFF TGTGCCAGCAGCGCCCGGGACAGGGGAATTGAGCAGTTCTTC
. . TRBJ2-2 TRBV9 CASSVEATTRTGELFF TGTGCCAGCAGCGTAGAGGCTACGACTAGGACCGGGGAGCTGTTTTTT
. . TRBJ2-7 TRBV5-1 CASSRRESYEQYF TGCGCCAGCAGTCGGAGGGAATCCTACGAGCAGTACTTC
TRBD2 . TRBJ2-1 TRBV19 CASAWEGSYNEQFF TGTGCCAGTGCTTGGGAGGGGTCCTACAATGAGCAGTTCTTC
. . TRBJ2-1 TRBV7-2 CASSFGLAQADEQFF TGTGCCAGCAGCTTTGGGCTAGCGCAGGCCGATGAGCAGTTCTTC
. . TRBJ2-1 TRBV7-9 CASSLGTSSYNEQFF TGTGCCAGCAGCTTAGGCACGAGCTCCTACAATGAGCAGTTCTTC
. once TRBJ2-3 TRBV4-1 CASSLLGGPSSTDTQYF TGCGCCAGCAGCCTTCTCGGGGGACCGTCCAGCACAGATACGCAGTATTTT
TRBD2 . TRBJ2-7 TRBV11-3 CASSRGGTSGNYEQYF TGTGCCAGCAGTCGAGGGGGGACTAGCGGAAACTACGAGCAGTACTTC
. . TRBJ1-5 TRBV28 CASRPGQQYQPQHF TGTGCCAGCAGACCAGGACAGCAGTATCAGCCCCAGCATTTT
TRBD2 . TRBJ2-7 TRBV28 CATTRGLAGGEQYF TGTGCCACCACCCGAGGACTAGCGGGAGGCGAGCAGTACTTC
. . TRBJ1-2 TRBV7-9 CASSPPGGGAIYGYTF TGTGCCAGCAGCCCCCCCGGGGGGGGCGCAATCTATGGCTACACCTTC
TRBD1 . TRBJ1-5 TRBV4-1 CASSQEGRQGSQPQHF TGCGCCAGCAGCCAAGAGGGTCGACAGGGCTCTCAGCCCCAGCATTTT
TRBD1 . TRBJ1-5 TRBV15 CVTSRGQGGGQPQHF TGTGTCACCAGCAGGGGACAGGGAGGCGGCCAGCCCCAGCATTTT
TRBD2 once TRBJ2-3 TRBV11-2 CASSFAQREYPDTQYF TGTGCCAGCAGCTTCGCCCAGCGGGAGTATCCAGATACGCAGTATTTT
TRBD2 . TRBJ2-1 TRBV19 CASRGTSGSNEQFF TGTGCCAGTCGCGGGACTAGCGGTAGTAATGAGCAGTTCTTC
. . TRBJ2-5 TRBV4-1 CASSLEGGGARETQYF TGCGCCAGCAGCCTGGAGGGCGGCGGGGCCCGTGAGACCCAGTACTTC